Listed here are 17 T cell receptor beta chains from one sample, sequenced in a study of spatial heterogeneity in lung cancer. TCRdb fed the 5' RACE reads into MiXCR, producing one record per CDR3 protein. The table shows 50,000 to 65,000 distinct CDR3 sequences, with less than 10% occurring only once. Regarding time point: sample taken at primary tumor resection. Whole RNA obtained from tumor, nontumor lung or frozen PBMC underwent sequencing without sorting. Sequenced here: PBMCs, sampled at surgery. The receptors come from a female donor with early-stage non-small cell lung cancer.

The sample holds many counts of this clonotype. CDR3 DNA sequence: TGTGCCATCAGTGATAGGTCGGGGCCGGCTTTCTTT. This sequence encodes CAISDRSGPAFF. The chain employs TRBV10-3 and TRBJ1-1; D is perhaps TRBD1 (5 bases). CDR1 and CDR2 (germline): ENHRY, SYGVKD. The CDR3 extends over 12 amino acids. Deletions cut 3 bases from V and 11 bases from J, with 13 bases between.

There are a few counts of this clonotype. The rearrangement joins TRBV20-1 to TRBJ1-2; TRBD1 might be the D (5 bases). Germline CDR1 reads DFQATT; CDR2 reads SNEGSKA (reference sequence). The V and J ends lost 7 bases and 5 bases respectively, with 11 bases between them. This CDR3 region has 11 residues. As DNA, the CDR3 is TGCAGTGTCCTACAGGAGTATGGCTACACCTTC. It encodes CSVLQEYGYTF.

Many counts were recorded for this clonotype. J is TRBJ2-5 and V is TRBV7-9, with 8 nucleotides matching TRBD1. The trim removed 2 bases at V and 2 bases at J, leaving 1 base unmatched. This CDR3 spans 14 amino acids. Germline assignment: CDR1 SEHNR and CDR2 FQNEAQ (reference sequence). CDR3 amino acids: CASSLTGGQETQYF. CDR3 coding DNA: TGTGCCAGCAGCTTAACAGGGGGACAAGAGACCCAGTACTTC.

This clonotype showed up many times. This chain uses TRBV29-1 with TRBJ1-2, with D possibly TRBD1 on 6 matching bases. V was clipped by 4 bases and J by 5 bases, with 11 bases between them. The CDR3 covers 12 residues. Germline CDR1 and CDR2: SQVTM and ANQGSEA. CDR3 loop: CSVGTGAYGYTF. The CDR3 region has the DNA TGCAGCGTTGGGACGGGGGCGTATGGCTACACCTTC.

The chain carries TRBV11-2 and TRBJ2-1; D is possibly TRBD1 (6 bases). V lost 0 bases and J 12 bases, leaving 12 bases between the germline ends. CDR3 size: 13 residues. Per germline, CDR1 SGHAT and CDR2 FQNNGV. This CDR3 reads CASSLEMVGAQFF. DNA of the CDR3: TGTGCCAGCAGCTTAGAGATGGTGGGGGCGCAGTTCTTC.

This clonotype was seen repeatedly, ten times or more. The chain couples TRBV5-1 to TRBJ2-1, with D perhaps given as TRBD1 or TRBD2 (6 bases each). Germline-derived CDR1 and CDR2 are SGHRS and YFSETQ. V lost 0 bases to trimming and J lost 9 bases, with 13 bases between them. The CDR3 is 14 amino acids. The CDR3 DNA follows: TGCGCCAGCAGCTTGGACGGGGGCTGGGGTGAGCAGTTCTTC. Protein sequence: CASSLDGGWGEQFF.

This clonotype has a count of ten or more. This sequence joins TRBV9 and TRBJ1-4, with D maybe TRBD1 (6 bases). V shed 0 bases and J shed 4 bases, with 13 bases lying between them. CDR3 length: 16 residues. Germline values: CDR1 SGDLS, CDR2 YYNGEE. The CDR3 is CASSVESGANNEKLFF. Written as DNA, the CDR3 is TGTGCCAGCAGCGTAGAATCAGGGGCAAATAATGAAAAACTGTTTTTT. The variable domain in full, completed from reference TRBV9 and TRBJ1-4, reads DSGVTQTPKHLITATGQRVTLRCSPRSGDLSVYWYQQSLDQGLQFLIQYYNGEERAKGNILERFSAQQFPDLHSELNLSSLELGDSALYFCASSVESGANNEKLFFGSGTQLSVL.

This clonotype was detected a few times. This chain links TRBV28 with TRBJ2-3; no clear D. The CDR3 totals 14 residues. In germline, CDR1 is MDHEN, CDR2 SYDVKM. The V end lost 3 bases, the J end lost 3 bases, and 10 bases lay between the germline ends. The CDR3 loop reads CASSLADRTDTQYF. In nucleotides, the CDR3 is TGTGCCAGCAGTTTGGCCGACCGTACAGATACGCAGTATTTT.

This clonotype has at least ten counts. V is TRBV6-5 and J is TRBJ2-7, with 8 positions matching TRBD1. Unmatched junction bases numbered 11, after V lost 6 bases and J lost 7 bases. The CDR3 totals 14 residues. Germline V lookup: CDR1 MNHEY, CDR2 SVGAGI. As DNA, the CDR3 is TGTGCCAGCAGAAAAAGACAGGGGCGTGGTGAGCAGTACTTC. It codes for CASRKRQGRGEQYF.

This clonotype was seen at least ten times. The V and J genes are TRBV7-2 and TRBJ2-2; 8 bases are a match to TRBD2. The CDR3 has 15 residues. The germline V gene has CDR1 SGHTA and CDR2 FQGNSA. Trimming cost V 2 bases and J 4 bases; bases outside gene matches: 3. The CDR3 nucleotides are TGTGCCAGCAGCTTAAGCGGGGGTTCCACCGGGGAGCTGTTTTTT. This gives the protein CASSLSGGSTGELFF.

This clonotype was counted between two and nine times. The CDR3 loop is CASSLEGLAKNIQYF. CDR3 coding DNA: TGTGCCAGCAGCTTAGAGGGCTTGGCCAAAAACATTCAGTACTTC. J is TRBJ2-4 and V is TRBV7-3, with D perhaps TRBD2 (5 bases). This CDR3 comprises 15 residues. Per germline, CDR1 SGHTA and CDR2 FQGTGA. The germline V and J ends were trimmed by 2 bases and 1 base, with 9 bases remaining between them.

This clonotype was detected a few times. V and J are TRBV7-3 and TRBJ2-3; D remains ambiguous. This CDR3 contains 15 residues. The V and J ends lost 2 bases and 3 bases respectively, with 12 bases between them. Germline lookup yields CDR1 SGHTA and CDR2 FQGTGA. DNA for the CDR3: TGTGCCAGCAGCTTAGCATCTGGAGATACAGATACGCAGTATTTT. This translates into CASSLASGDTDTQYF. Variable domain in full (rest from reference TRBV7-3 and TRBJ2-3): GAGVSQTPSNKVTEKGKYVELRCDPISGHTALYWYRQSLGQGPEFLIYFQGTGAADDSGLPNDRFFAVRPEGSVSTLKIQRTERGDSAVYLCASSLASGDTDTQYFGPGTRLTVL.

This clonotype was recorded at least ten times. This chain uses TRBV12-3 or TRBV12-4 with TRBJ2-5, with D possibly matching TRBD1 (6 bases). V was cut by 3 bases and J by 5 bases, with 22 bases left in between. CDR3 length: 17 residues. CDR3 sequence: CASSFSWGQEDMETQYF. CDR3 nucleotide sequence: TGTGCCAGCAGTTTTTCCTGGGGGCAGGAGGATATGGAGACCCAGTACTTC.

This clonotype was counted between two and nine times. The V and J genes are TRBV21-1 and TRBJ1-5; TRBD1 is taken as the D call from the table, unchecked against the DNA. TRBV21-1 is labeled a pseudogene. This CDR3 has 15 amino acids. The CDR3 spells CASSKRPGRIQPQHF. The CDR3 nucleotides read TGTGCCAGCAGCAAACGTCCGGGTCGGATACAGCCCCAGCATTTT.

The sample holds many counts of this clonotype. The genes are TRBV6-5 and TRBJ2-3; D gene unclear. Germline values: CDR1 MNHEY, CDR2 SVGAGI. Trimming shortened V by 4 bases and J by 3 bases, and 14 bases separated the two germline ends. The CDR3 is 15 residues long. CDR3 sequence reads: CASSSALALTDTQYF. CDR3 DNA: TGTGCCAGCAGTTCCGCGCTGGCCTTAACAGATACGCAGTATTTT.

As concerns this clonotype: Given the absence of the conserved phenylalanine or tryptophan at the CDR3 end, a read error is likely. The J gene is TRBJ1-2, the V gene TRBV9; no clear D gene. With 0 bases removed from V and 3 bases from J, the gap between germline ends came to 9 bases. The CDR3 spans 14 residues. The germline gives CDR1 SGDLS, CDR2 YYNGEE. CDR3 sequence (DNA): TGTGCCAGCAGCGTAGGGCTCCATGACTATGGCTACACCCTC. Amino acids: CASSVGLHDYGYTL.

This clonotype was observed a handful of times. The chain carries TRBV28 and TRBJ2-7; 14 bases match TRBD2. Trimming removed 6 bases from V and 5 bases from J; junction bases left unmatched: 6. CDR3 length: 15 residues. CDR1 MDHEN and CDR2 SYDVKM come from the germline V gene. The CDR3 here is CASRTSGRGFHEQYF. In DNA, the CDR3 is TGTGCCAGCAGGACTAGCGGGAGGGGGTTCCACGAGCAGTACTTC. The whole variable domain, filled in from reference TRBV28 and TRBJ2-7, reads DVKVTQSSRYLVKRTGEKVFLECVQDMDHENMFWYRQDPGLGLRLIYFSYDVKMKEKGDIPEGYSVSREKKERFSLILESASTNQTSMYLCASRTSGRGFHEQYFGPGTRLTVT.